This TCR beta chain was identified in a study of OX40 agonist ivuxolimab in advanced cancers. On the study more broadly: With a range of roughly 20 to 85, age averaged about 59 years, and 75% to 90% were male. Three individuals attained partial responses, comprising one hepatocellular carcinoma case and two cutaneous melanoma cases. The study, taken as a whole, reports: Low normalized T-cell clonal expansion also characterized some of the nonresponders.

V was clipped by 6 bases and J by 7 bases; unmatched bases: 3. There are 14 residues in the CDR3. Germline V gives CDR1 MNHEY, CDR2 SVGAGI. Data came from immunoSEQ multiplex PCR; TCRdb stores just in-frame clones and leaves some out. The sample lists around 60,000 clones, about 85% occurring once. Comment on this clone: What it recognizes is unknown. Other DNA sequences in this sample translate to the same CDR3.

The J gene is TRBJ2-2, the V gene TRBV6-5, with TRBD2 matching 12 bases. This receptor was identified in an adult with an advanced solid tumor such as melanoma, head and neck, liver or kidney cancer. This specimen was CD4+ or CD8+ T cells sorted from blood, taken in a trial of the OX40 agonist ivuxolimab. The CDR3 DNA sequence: TGTGCCAGCAGGCTAGCGGGAGGGCTCGGGGAGCTGTTTTTT. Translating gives CASRLAGGLGELFF.